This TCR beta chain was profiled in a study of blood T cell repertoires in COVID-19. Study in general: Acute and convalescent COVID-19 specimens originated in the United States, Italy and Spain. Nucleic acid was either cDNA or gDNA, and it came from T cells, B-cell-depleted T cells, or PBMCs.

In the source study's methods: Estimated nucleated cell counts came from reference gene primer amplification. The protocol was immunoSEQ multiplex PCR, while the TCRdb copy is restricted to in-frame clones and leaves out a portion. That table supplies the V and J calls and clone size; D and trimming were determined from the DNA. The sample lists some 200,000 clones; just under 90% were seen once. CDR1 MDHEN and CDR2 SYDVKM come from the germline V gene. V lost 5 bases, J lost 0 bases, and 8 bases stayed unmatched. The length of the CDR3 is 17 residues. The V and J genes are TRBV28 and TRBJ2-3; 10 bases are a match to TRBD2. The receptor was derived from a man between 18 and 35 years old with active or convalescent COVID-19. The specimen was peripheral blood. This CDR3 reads CASSLAGEFPSTDTQYF. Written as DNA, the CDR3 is TGTGCCAGCAGTCTAGCGGGGGAGTTCCCTAGCACAGATACGCAGTATTTT.